The T cell receptor beta chain described here comes from a study of blood T cell repertoires in COVID-19. Overall study context: T cells, B-cell-depleted T cells, or PBMCs supplied cDNA or gDNA.

Per the germline V gene, CDR1 is SGHNT and CDR2 is YENEEA. This CDR3 is 14 amino acids long. V was pared by 1 base and J by 6 bases, with 5 bases of the junction left unmatched. Cohorts were based on clinical histories the participants reported. The table came from immunoSEQ multiplex PCR; TCRdb's copy has only in-frame clones and leaves some out. The data hold 200,000 to 250,000 clones, with about 90% observed a single time. The V gene is TRBV11-3, the J gene TRBJ2-7; 8 bases line up with TRBD2. The specimen was PBMCs or T cells enriched from blood (not recorded which). The receptor comes from a man between 25 and 39 years old who had recovered from COVID-19. The CDR3 is CASSLAAGGPEQYF. The CDR3 bases are TGTGCCAGCAGCTTAGCGGCGGGGGGTCCCGAGCAGTACTTC.